The source of this T cell receptor (beta chain) is a study of early T cells in non-severe SARS-CoV-2 infection. Study-level background: From unsorted whole blood, bulk RNA was sequenced, and the chains remained unpaired.

Points on this clonotype: Antigen: not known.

Germline V CDR1 and CDR2: SQVTM, ANQGSEA. Between the trimmed V and J ends, which lost 7 bases and 4 bases, there was a span of 14 bases. The CDR3 sequence is 13 residues long. Findings of the study overall: Clonotype matching in VDJdb favored anti-spike CD8 responses and did not capture private and CD4 specificities.

The protocol attached unique molecular identifiers to individual cDNA molecules. MiXCR was run by TCRdb on the 5' RACE reads, yielding one entry per CDR3 protein. The sample gives more than 75,000 distinct CDR3 sequences, approximately 13% of which show up once; about 6.1% is in the top ten. This TCR came from an adult who was a healthcare worker with PCR-confirmed SARS-CoV-2 infection or an uninfected control (not recorded which). Material: whole blood. The chain recombines TRBV29-1 with TRBJ1-3, with D possibly TRBD1 on 5 matching bases. CDR3 sequence: CSATGTVGNTIYF. The CDR3 DNA sequence: TGCAGCGCGACTGGGACCGTAGGAAACACCATATATTTT. The full variable domain, rest sourced from reference TRBV29-1 and TRBJ1-3, is SAVISQKPSRDICQRGTSLTIQCQVDSQVTMMFWYRQQPGQSLTLIATANQGSEATYESGFVIDKFPISRPNLTFSTLTVSNMSPEDSSIYLCSATGTVGNTIYFGEGSWLTVV.